Listed below are T cell receptor beta chains from one sample, sequenced in a study of blood T cells in healthy people across ages. TCRdb redid the calling of the 5' RACE reads with MiXCR, one entry per CDR3 protein. Altogether 600,000 to 800,000 distinct CDR3 sequences are present, around 20% being singletons, with the ten largest covering 3% to 4.5%. Sequenced input: blood. These receptors were obtained from a man between 65 and 85 years old in good health. The CDR3 runs from the conserved cysteine through the conserved F or W. D genes are given only for firm matches. Not every row has a clone size; where given, it reads once, few, many or a size class.

j_call	clone_size	cdr3_length	d_call	v_call	cdr3_nt	cdr3_aa
TRBJ2-1	NA	15	NA	TRBV3-1	TGTGCCAGCAGCCAAGGGAGGACCCGTTTGACTGAGCAGTTCTTC	CASSQGRTRLTEQFF
TRBJ1-5	many	13	NA	TRBV12-3/TRBV12-4	TGTGCCAGCAGTCAGGGTAGCAATCAGCCCCAGCATTTT	CASSQGSNQPQHF
TRBJ1-5	NA	13	NA	TRBV30	TGTGCCTGGAGGGACAGTAGCAATCAGCCCCAGCATTTT	CAWRDSSNQPQHF
TRBJ2-2	many	15	NA	TRBV5-1	TGCGCCAGCAGCTCCGGGACTTTGAACACCGGGGAGCTGTTTTTT	CASSSGTLNTGELFF
TRBJ1-2	many	14	NA	TRBV20-1	TGCAGTGCTAGAGGGCAGCCCTTTAACTATGGCTACACCTTC	CSARGQPFNYGYTF
TRBJ1-3	few	15	TRBD1	TRBV5-1	TGCGCCAGCAGCGGCGGGACAGGCGACGGAAACACCATATATTTT	CASSGGTGDGNTIYF
TRBJ2-4	few	13	NA	TRBV20-1	TGCAGTGCTAGAGGGGAGACCCGGGACATTCAGTACTTC	CSARGETRDIQYF
TRBJ1-1	NA	12	NA	TRBV9	TGTGCCAGCAGCGGCAACAGTCCCGAACCTTTCTTT	CASSGNSPEPFF
TRBJ2-2	NA	16	NA	TRBV4-3	TGCGCCAGCAGCCAAGGAGGAGGGAGTGGGACCGGGGAGCTGTTTTTT	CASSQGGGSGTGELFF
TRBJ2-7	many	14	NA	TRBV6-1	TGTGCCAGCAGTGAAGGCGGCCGATCCTACGAGCAGTACTTC	CASSEGGRSYEQYF
TRBJ2-5	few	13	NA	TRBV14	TGTGCCAGCAGCCAAGTAAACCTCGGCCACCTCGTCTTC	CASSQVNLGHLVF
TRBJ1-1	few	12	TRBD1	TRBV6-2/TRBV6-3	TGTGCCAGCAGTCCACGACAGGGTGAAGCTTTCTTT	CASSPRQGEAFF
TRBJ1-2	many	14	TRBD1	TRBV27	TGTGCCAGCAGTGGGTCAGGGGGAGACTATGGCTACACCTTC	CASSGSGGDYGYTF
TRBJ2-3	NA	15	TRBD1	TRBV24-1	TGTGCCACCAGTGTAGGCGGGACAGGGGCTGATACGCAGTATTTT	CATSVGGTGADTQYF
TRBJ1-5	few	12	NA	TRBV20-1	TGCAGTGCTAGGGCCAGCAATCAGCCCCAGCATTTT	CSARASNQPQHF
TRBJ2-2	few	14	TRBD2	TRBV18	TGTGCCAGCTCACCTCAAGCGGGATCCGGGGAGCTGTTTTTT	CASSPQAGSGELFF
TRBJ1-1	few	15	NA	TRBV6-1	TGTGCCAGCAGTGAATTAGGCTCCCGGAGCTCTGAAGCTTTCTTT	CASSELGSRSSEAFF
TRBJ1-4	NA	14	NA	TRBV18	TGTGCCAGCTCACCACCGGGGGCTCCCGAAAAACTGTTTTTT	CASSPPGAPEKLFF
TRBJ2-6	many	16	NA	TRBV29-1	TGCAGCGTTGAAAGGGACGTAGACTCTGGGGCCAACGTCCTGACTTTC	CSVERDVDSGANVLTF
TRBJ2-5	NA	13	NA	TRBV29-1	TGCAGCGCCTTCGGTAGCGATCAAGAGACCCAGTACTTC	CSAFGSDQETQYF
TRBJ2-4	NA	16	NA	TRBV5-5	TGTGCCAGCAGCTTGTCGCCAGGCCCGGCCAAAAACATTCAGTACTTC	CASSLSPGPAKNIQYF
TRBJ2-5	few	13	NA	TRBV20-1	TGCAGTGCTAGAGATTCTCCCGAGGAGACCCAGTACTTC	CSARDSPEETQYF
TRBJ2-5	many	16	TRBD1	TRBV5-1	TGCGCCAGCAGCTTGGACGCGACAGGGATAATGGAGACCCAGTACTTC	CASSLDATGIMETQYF
TRBJ1-1	many	16	NA	TRBV5-1	TGCGCCAGCAGCTTGAATGGGCCAGGAGTACTCTCTGAAGCTTTCTTT	CASSLNGPGVLSEAFF